Described below is a single TCR beta chain sequence and its context. This record comes from a study of T cell changes during pregnancy in multiple sclerosis. The CDR3 consists of 15 residues. Germline V CDR1 and CDR2: SEHNR, FQNEAQ (reference sequence). V was pared by 1 base and J by 0 bases, with 8 bases between. Assay used: immunoSEQ multiplex PCR; TCRdb lists only in-frame clones, some missing. The profile shows about 66,000 clones, over 75% of them singletons. The TCR was taken from a female donor with multiple sclerosis, enrolled in a pregnancy study. The specimen comprised peripheral blood, sampled in the third trimester of pregnancy. This sequence joins TRBV7-9 and TRBJ2-3, with D hard to call. CDR3 sequence (DNA): TGTGCCAGCAGCTTAGAAAGCACGAGCACAGATACGCAGTATTTT. It translates to CASSLESTSTDTQYF.